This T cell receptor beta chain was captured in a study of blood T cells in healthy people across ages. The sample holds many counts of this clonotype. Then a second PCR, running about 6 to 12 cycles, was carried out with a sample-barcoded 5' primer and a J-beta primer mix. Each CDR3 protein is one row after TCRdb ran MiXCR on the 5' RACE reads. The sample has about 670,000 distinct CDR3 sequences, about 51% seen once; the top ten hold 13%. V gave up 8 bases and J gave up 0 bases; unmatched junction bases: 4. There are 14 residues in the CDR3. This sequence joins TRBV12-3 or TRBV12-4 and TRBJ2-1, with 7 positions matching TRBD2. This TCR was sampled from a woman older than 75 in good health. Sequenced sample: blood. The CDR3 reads CASSRTSSYNEQFF. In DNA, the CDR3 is TGTGCCAGCTCAAGGACTAGCTCCTACAATGAGCAGTTCTTC.